This T cell receptor beta chain was recovered during a study of graft-versus-host responses after intestinal transplantation (dated by TCRdb to about 2021). The study in broad terms: Recipients received multivisceral, liver-intestinal, or isolated intestinal transplants. After intestinal transplantation, graft-versus-host and host-versus-graft alloreactive T cell clones were followed in the graft, circulation and bone marrow using bulk TCR-beta CDR3 sequencing. Anti-thymocyte globulin induction was given to all recipients, followed by maintenance tacrolimus and steroids for approximately three years. Rather than going through the commercial service, samples from three later patients were sequenced in-house on an Illumina MiSeq and processed with MiXCR. To identify alloreactive clones, pre-transplant mixed lymphocyte reaction products were sequenced and compared with unstimulated pre-transplant donor and recipient T cells. A peak of at least 4% donor T cells among recipient peripheral blood mononuclear cells was the definition used for donor T cell macrochimerism. Of the roughly 23 intestinal transplant recipients enrolled in the cohort, one of whom was a retransplant, a few patients without pretransplant specimens were excluded.

This clone was picked up a small number of times. Its antigen is not yet known. No per-base quality is available; no much larger clone lies one base away. In the paper's terms, the time point label means: cells obtained before transplantation from donor or recipient. CD3+CD4+ and CD3+CD8+ populations were FACS-sorted from unstimulated pre-transplant donor and recipient cells taken from spleen or lymph nodes. The library was produced with the immunoSEQ multiplex PCR assay. For most patients, genomic DNA was isolated with the Qiagen DNeasy Blood and Tissue Kit and shipped frozen to Adaptive Biotechnologies for TCR sequencing. For most patients, genomic DNA was subjected to high-throughput TCR-beta CDR3 sequencing by Adaptive Biotechnologies. As for how the authors treated the data: TCR sequencing data for 15 to 20 patients were retrieved from Adaptive's ImmunoSEQ software; a few other patients were processed with MiXCR and VDJtools. CD4 versus CD8 sorting errors were corrected by removing sequences found in both subsets at a frequency ratio below 5:1. Because the origin of CDR3 nucleotide sequences shared between donor and recipient could not be assigned, those sequences were removed. Alloreactive clones required at least 2-fold expansion over unstimulated cells and minimum CFSE-low frequency of 0.002% (template counts) or 0.001% (read counts). A clone was considered mappable if detected in the sequenced pre-transplant spleen, lymph node, or MLR CFSE-low populations of the donor or recipient. Cumulative frequency of alloreactive clones was calculated as a percentage of all sequences weighted by copy number. TCRdb's version of the immuneACCESS table is confined to in-frame rearrangements and falls short of the full clone set. An unresolved V gene accounts for under half of the shortfall where checked; the remainder is of unknown origin. From that table come the V and J calls and clone size; the DNA was used to work out D and trimming. This sample holds 80,000 to 100,000 clones; less than 90% were observed only once. The leading ten clones occupy roughly 0.37% of the sample.

What the authors observed across the whole study: Conclusions were limited by the relatively low number and heterogeneity of intestinal transplant patients. High GvH to HvG T cell clonal ratios were observed in the allografts of patients with donor T cell macrochimerism. Early after transplant, declines in HvG clones were associated with peak levels of circulating GvH clones. GvH clones turned up in recipient bone marrow, with some appearing earlier in ileal mucosa or blood, a pattern consistent with an intestinal mucosal origin.

Its CDR3 holds 16 amino acids, cysteine through phenylalanine. Of all the DNA, just the CDR3 is kept, 48 bases in frame from base 1. V loses 0 bases, J loses 4 bases, and the germline ends lie 16 bases apart. CDR1 and CDR2 are drawn from the germline V gene: ENHRY, SYGVKD. The sequence came from a human donor who received an intestinal transplant. The sample here was unstimulated CD4+ T cells sorted from spleen or lymph node cells, taken before intestinal transplant. The chain is assembled from TRBV10-3 and TRBJ2-7, with a weak D call of TRBD1 (5 bases match). The nucleotide sequence is given as TGTGCCATCAGTGAGTCTTCCGGACATGGGTCATACGAGCAGTACTTC. Translated, it reads CAISESSGHGSYEQYF.